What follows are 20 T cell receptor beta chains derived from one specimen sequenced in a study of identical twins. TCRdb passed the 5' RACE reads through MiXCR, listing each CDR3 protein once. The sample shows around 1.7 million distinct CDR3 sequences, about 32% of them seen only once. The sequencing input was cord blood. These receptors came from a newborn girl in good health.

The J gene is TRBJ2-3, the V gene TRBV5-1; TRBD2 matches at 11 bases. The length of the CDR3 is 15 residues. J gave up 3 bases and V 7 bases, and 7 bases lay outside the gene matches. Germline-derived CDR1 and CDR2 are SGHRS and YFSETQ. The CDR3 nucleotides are TGCGCCAGCGGCAGACTAGCGGGGAGTACAGATACGCAGTATTTT. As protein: CASGRLAGSTDTQYF.

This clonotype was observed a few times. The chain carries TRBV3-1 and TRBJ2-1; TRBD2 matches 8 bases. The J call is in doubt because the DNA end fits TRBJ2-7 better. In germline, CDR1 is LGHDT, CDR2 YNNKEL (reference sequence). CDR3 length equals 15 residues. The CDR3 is CASSRGLVSYNEQYF. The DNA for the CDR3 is TGTGCCAGCAGCCGGGGACTAGTATCCTACAATGAGCAGTACTTC.

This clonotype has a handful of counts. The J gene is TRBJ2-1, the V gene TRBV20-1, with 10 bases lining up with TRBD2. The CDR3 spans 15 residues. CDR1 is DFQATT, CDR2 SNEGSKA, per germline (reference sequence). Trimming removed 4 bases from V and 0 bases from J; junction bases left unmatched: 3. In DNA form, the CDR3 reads TGCAGTGCTAAAGGGACTAGCGCCTCCTACAATGAGCAGTTCTTC. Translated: CSAKGTSASYNEQFF.

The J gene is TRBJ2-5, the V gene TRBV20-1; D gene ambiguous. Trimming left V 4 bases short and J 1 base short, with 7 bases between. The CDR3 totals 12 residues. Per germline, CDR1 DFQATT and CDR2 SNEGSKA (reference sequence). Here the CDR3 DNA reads TGCAGTGCTAAACGCCTCCAAGAGACCCAGTACTTC. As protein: CSAKRLQETQYF.

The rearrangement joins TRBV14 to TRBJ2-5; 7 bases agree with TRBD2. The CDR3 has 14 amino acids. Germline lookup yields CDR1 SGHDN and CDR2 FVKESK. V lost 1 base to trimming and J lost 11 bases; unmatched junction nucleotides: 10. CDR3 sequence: CASSQGGGGNEQYF. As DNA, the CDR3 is TGTGCCAGCAGCCAAGGCGGGGGAGGCAATGAGCAGTACTTC. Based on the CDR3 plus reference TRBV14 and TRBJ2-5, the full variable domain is EAGVTQFPSHSVIEKGQTVTLRCDPISGHDNLYWYRRVMGKEIKFLLHFVKESKQDESGMPNNRFLAERTGGTYSTLKVQPAELEDSGVYFCASSQGGGGNEQYFGPGTRLLVL.

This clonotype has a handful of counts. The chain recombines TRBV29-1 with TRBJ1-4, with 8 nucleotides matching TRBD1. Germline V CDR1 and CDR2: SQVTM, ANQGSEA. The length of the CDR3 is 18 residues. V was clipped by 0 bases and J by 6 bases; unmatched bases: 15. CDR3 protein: CSVEDLGQGRPEDEKLFF. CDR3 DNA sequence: TGCAGCGTTGAAGATCTTGGACAGGGTCGCCCCGAGGATGAAAAACTGTTTTTT.

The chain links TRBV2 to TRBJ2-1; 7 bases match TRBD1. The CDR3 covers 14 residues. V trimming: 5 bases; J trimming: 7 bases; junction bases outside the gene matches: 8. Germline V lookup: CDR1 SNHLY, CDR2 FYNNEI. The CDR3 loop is CASSLPGQSNEQFF. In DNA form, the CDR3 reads TGTGCCAGCAGTCTCCCGGGACAGAGTAATGAGCAGTTCTTC.

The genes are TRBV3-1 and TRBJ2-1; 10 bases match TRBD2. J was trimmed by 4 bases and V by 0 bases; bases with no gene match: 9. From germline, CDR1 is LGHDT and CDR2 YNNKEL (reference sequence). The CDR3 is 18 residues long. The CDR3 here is CASSQDWPLAGEYNEQFF. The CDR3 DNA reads TGTGCCAGCAGCCAAGACTGGCCCCTAGCGGGGGAGTACAATGAGCAGTTCTTC.

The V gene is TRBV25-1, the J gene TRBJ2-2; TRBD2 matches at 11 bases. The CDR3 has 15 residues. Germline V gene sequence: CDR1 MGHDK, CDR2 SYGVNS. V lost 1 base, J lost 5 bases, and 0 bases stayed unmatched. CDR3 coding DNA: TGTGCCAGCAGTGAATTAGCGGGGGGGACCGGGGAGCTGTTTTTT. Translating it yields CASSELAGGTGELFF.

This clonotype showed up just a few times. The CDR3 region is CASSGQGAPGYTF. The CDR3 region has the DNA TGTGCCAGCAGTGGCCAGGGGGCGCCTGGCTACACCTTC. This chain joins TRBV6-1 and TRBJ1-2, with 8 bases aligning to TRBD1. The germline V gene has CDR1 MNHNS and CDR2 SASEGT. Trimming took 4 bases from V and 7 from J; bases not matched to a gene: 5. The CDR3 length is 13 residues.

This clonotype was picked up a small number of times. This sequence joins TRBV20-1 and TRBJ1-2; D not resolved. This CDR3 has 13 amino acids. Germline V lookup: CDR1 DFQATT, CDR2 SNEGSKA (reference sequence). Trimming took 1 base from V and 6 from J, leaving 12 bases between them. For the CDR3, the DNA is TGCAGTGCTAGAGGGAGGTGGAAAGATGGCTACACCTTC. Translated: CSARGRWKDGYTF.

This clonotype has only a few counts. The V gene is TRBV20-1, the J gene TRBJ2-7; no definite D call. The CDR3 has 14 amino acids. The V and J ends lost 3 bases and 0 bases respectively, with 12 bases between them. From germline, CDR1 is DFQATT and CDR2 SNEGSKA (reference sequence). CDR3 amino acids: CSARSRSSSYEQYF. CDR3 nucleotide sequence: TGCAGTGCTAGGTCCAGATCGAGCTCCTACGAGCAGTACTTC.

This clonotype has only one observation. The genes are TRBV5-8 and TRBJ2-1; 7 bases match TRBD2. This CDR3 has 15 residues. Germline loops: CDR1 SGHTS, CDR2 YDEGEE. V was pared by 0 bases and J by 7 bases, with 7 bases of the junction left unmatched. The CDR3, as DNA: TGTGCCAGCAGCTTGGGCACTAGCGATGAGAATGAGCAGTTCTTC. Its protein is CASSLGTSDENEQFF.

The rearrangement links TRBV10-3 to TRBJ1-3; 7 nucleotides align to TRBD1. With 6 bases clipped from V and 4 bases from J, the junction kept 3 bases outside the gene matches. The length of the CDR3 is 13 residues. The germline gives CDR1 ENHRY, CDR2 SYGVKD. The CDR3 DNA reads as TGTGCCATCAGACAGGGGCTGGGAAACACCATATATTTT. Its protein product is CAIRQGLGNTIYF.

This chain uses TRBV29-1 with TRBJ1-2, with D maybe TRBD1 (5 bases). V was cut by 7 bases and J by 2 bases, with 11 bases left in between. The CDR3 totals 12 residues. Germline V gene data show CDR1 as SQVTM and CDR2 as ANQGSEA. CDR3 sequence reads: CSARDQNYGYTF. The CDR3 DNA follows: TGCAGCGCCCGGGACCAAAACTATGGCTACACCTTC. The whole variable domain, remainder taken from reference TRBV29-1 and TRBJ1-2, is SAVISQKPSRDICQRGTSLTIQCQVDSQVTMMFWYRQQPGQSLTLIATANQGSEATYESGFVIDKFPISRPNLTFSTLTVSNMSPEDSSIYLCSARDQNYGYTFGSGTRLTVV.

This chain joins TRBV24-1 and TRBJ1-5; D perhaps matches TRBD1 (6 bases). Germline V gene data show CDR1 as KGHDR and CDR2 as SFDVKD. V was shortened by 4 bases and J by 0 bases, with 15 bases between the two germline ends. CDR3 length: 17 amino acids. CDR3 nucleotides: TGTGCCACCAGTGACCCCCGGACAGTCTATAGCAATCAGCCCCAGCATTTT. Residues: CATSDPRTVYSNQPQHF.

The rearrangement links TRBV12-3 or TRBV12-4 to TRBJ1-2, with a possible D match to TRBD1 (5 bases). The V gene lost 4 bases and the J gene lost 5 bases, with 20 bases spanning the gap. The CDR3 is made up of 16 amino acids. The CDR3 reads CASSWEEFGARYGYTF. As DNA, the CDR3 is TGTGCCAGCAGTTGGGAAGAGTTCGGGGCTAGGTATGGCTACACCTTC.

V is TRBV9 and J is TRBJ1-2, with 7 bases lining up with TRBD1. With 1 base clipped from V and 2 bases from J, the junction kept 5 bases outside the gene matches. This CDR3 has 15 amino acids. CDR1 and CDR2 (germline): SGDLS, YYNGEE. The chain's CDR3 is CASSVQGGRNYGYTF. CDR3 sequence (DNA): TGTGCCAGCAGCGTACAAGGGGGCAGGAACTATGGCTACACCTTC.

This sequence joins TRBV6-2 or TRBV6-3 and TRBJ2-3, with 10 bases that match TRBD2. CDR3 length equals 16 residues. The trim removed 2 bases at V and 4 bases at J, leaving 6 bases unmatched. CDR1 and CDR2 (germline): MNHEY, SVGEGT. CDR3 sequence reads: CASSYAGTSEADTQYF. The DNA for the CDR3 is TGTGCCAGCAGTTACGCCGGGACTAGCGAGGCAGATACGCAGTATTTT.

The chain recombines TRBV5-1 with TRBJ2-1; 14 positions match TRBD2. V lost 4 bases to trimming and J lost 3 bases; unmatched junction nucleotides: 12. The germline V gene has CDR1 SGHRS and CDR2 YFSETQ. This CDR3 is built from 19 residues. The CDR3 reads CASSPGTSGGQVLYNEQFF. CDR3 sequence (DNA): TGCGCCAGCAGCCCTGGGACTAGCGGGGGCCAAGTCCTCTACAATGAGCAGTTCTTC.